These T cell receptor beta chains were read from a single sample in a study of Graves' ophthalmopathy and Graves' hyperthyroidism. TCRdb re-called the multiplex PCR reads through MiXCR, storing one row per CDR3 protein. The sample lists about 640,000 distinct CDR3 sequences, more than 40% seen once, with roughly 3% in the top ten. Sample: peripheral blood. These receptors came from an adult man with Graves' ophthalmopathy. Each CDR3 is given with its conserved first and last residue. The D gene is left open where the match is weak. Where a row states a size, it is once, few, many or the class of an expanded clone; other rows omit it.

J | size | D | V | DNA | CDR3
TRBJ1-6 | NA | TRBD1 | TRBV4-1 | TGCGCCAGCAGCCAAGTCCGTCCCGGGACAGGGGATTCACCCCTCCACTTT | CASSQVRPGTGDSPLHF
TRBJ2-7 | many | NA | TRBV7-9 | TGTGCCAGCAGCTTACATGGAGAGTTGTACGAGCAGTACTTC | CASSLHGELYEQYF
TRBJ2-2 | NA | TRBD2 | TRBV5-1 | TGCGCCAGCAGACCAACACTAGCGGGAGTTGACACCGGGGAGCTGTTTTTT | CASRPTLAGVDTGELFF
TRBJ1-6 | many | NA | TRBV7-6 | TGTGCCAGCAGCTTAGCGAGTAGAGGGGGGGGTTCACCCCTCCACTTT | CASSLASRGGGSPLHF
TRBJ2-7 | NA | NA | TRBV5-1 | TGCGCCAGCAGCACTGTACAGGAGCAGTACTTC | CASSTVQEQYF
TRBJ2-7 | few | NA | TRBV5-8 | TGTGCCAGCAGCCAAGGGCAGGGAAACGAGCAGTACTTC | CASSQGQGNEQYF
TRBJ2-7 | NA | NA | TRBV7-9 | TGTGCCAGCAGCCTGACTTGGCAGACTGACACCTACGAGCAGTACTTC | CASSLTWQTDTYEQYF
TRBJ1-1 | NA | NA | TRBV12-3/TRBV12-4 | TGTGCCAGCAGTTACTTAAGACCGGGGGTAACTGAAGCTTTCTTT | CASSYLRPGVTEAFF
TRBJ1-5 | NA | NA | TRBV7-2 | TGTGCCAGCAGCGCAACAGGGATACTTCGGACCCAGCATTTT | CASSATGILRTQHF
TRBJ2-2 | few | NA | TRBV14 | TGTGCCAGCAGCCACACGCTCGGGGCCGGGGAGCTGTTTTTT | CASSHTLGAGELFF
TRBJ2-1 | once | NA | TRBV7-2 | TGTGCCAGCGGCACCTACAATGAGCAGTTCTTC | CASGTYNEQFF
TRBJ2-7 | many | NA | TRBV2 | TGTGCCAGCAGTGAAGCGGAGGGGACAAAATCCGAGCAGTACTTC | CASSEAEGTKSEQYF
TRBJ2-7 | NA | NA | TRBV29-1 | TGCAGCCAAGAGTTCGAGCAGTACTTC | CSQEFEQYF
TRBJ1-2 | NA | NA | TRBV5-1 | TGTGCCAGCAGCTTGAACAGGGCAGACTATGGCTACACCTTC | CASSLNRADYGYTF
TRBJ2-7 | NA | NA | TRBV7-8 | TGTGCCAGCAGCCCCACGTCCGGCCCCTCCTACGAGCAGTACTTC | CASSPTSGPSYEQYF
TRBJ2-7 | many | TRBD2 | TRBV5-1 | TGCGCCAGCAGCTTGCGAAGCGGGACCACCTACGAGCAGTACTTC | CASSLRSGTTYEQYF
TRBJ1-5 | NA | NA | TRBV29-1 | TGCAGCGTTGAATGGGGCGGAAGCAATCAGCCCCAGCATTTT | CSVEWGGSNQPQHF
TRBJ1-4 | NA | NA | TRBV30 | TGTGCCTGGAAGCGGGCCAGGGTGTCTGAAAAACTGTTTTTT | CAWKRARVSEKLFF
TRBJ2-1 | once | TRBD2 | TRBV15 | TGTGCCACCAACGATGGGACTAGCGACGGTGAGCAGTTCTTC | CATNDGTSDGEQFF